These 31 T cell receptor beta chains came from one sample sequenced in a study of shared clonotypes between healthy human individuals (dated by TCRdb to 2018 to 2020). Libraries came from the immunoSEQ multiplex PCR assay. The table comes from immuneACCESS by way of TCRdb, which keeps in-frame sequences with V and J called. Part of the clones is missing from these tables; in studies checked, under half for an unresolved V gene and the rest for unknown reasons. This sample holds about half a million clones; roughly three quarters were observed only once. The ten largest clones capture around 13% of the sample. Sequencing input: PBMCs. The receptor source for this set is a woman aged 40 to 50 in good health. Some clones in this sample may be carry-over from other donors' samples.

The CDR3: CASSLLAGASPDYEQYF. In DNA, the CDR3 is TGTGCCAGCAGCTTATTAGCGGGAGCCTCCCCGGACTACGAGCAGTACTTC. The rearrangement joins TRBV7-9 to TRBJ2-7, with 9 bases identical to TRBD2. CDR3 length equals 17 residues. Germline lookup yields CDR1 SEHNR and CDR2 FQNEAQ (reference sequence). V lost 2 bases to trimming and J lost 3 bases; unmatched junction nucleotides: 11. Drawing the rest from reference TRBV7-9 and TRBJ2-7, the complete variable domain is DTGVSQNPRHKITKRGQNVTFRCDPISEHNRLYWYRQTLGQGPEFLTYFQNEAQLEKSRLLSDRFSAERPKGSFSTLEIQRTEQGDSAMYLCASSLLAGASPDYEQYFGPGTRLTVT.

The chain employs TRBV6-5 and TRBJ2-2, with D perhaps TRBD1 (6 bases). Looked up from germline, CDR1 is MNHEY and CDR2 is SVGAGI. V gave up 4 bases and J gave up 8 bases, with 14 bases separating them. The CDR3 covers 14 residues. CDR3 DNA: TGTGCCAGCAGTTCCGACAGGTCCGAGGGGGAGCTGTTTTTT. It yields the protein CASSSDRSEGELFF.

The chain carries TRBV6-5 and TRBJ2-7; 7 bases are a match to TRBD1. This CDR3 contains 11 residues. Germline lookup yields CDR1 MNHEY and CDR2 SVGAGI. V dropped 11 bases and J dropped 4; count of bases not matched to a gene: 5. The CDR3 DNA reads as TGTGCCGGTAACAGGGGATACGAGCAGTACTTC. This gives the protein CAGNRGYEQYF.

This clone turned up a few times. For the CDR3, the DNA is TGCGCCAGCAGTGGGGGGACAGATTCAACTAATGAAAAACTGTTTTTT. Translated: CASSGGTDSTNEKLFF. The chain combines TRBV10-2 with TRBJ1-4, with 7 nucleotides matching TRBD1. There are 16 residues in the CDR3. The J segment lost 0 bases and the V segment lost 4 bases, leaving 5 bases of the junction unmatched. Germline V gene data show CDR1 as WSHSY and CDR2 as SAAADI.

The chain recombines TRBV11-2 with TRBJ2-4; weak D call: TRBD2 (6 bases). Germline V gene sequence: CDR1 SGHAT, CDR2 FQNNGV. The CDR3 sequence is 14 residues long. The ends were cut back, 1 base at V and 6 bases at J, with 10 bases in the middle. As DNA, the CDR3 is TGTGCCAGCAGCTTAGGTCCGGGACTAAACATTCAGTACTTC. This codes for CASSLGPGLNIQYF.

With respect to this clone: Given a far larger clone just one base away, this is likely a sequencing read error. This chain connects TRBV4-2 to TRBJ1-4; D may be TRBD1 (5 bases). The CDR3 covers 14 residues. The germline V and J ends were trimmed by 0 bases and 10 bases, with 12 bases remaining between them. The germline V gene has CDR1 LGHNA and CDR2 YNFKEQ. As DNA, the CDR3 is TGTGCCAGCAGCCAAGACCAGGGTCTTAGAAAACTGTTTTTT. Its protein is CASSQDQGLRKLFF.

Details on this clone: With only one base between it and a far larger clone, this is likely a read error. The chain recombines TRBV30 with TRBJ1-5, with a weak D call TRBD1 (5 bases). The CDR3 has 13 residues. Germline loops: CDR1 GTSNPN, CDR2 SVGIG (reference sequence). The chain's CDR3 is CAWADSFNQPRHF. The DNA of the CDR3 is TGTGCCTGGGCAGACAGTTTCAATCAGCCCCGGCATTTT.

The gene calls are TRBV9 and TRBJ2-3; D gene unclear. Deletions cut 3 bases from V and 2 bases from J, with 10 bases between. CDR1 and CDR2 (germline): SGDLS, YYNGEE. The CDR3 loop spans 14 amino acids. The CDR3 here is CASSGKILTDTQYF. As DNA, the CDR3 is TGTGCCAGCAGCGGCAAAATACTCACAGATACGCAGTATTTT.

J is TRBJ2-2 and V is TRBV19; D is possibly TRBD1 or TRBD2 (6 bases each). The CDR3 consists of 15 residues. From germline, CDR1 is LNHDA and CDR2 SQIVND (reference sequence). V was pared by 7 bases and J by 3 bases, with 15 bases between. The CDR3 protein is CASNPGARDTGELFF. The CDR3 DNA reads TGTGCCAGTAACCCGGGGGCCAGAGACACCGGGGAGCTGTTTTTT.

This clone was seen many times. This specimen includes other DNA sequences encoding the same CDR3. The chain is built from TRBV19 and TRBJ2-5; tentatively, D is TRBD2 (6 bases). Trimming cost V 3 bases and J 5 bases, with 7 bases left between them. Germline V gene data show CDR1 as LNHDA and CDR2 as SQIVND (reference sequence). The CDR3 spans 12 residues. In nucleotides, the CDR3 is TGTGCCAGTAGTATTGGGGGGGAGACCCAGTACTTC. Its translation is CASSIGGETQYF.

The rearrangement links TRBV5-1 to TRBJ2-2, with 7 positions matching TRBD2. Germline V lookup: CDR1 SGHRS, CDR2 YFSETQ. V trimming: 8 bases; J trimming: 1 base; junction bases outside the gene matches: 5. This CDR3 region has 14 residues. The DNA for the CDR3 is TGCGCCAGTGCCAAGCGGGAGAACACCGGGGAGCTGTTTTTT. It codes for CASAKRENTGELFF.

The chain joins TRBV2 to TRBJ1-3; 7 bases map to TRBD1. V was clipped by 6 bases and J by 2 bases; unmatched bases: 4. The CDR3 has 14 amino acids. CDR1 and CDR2 from the germline V gene are SNHLY and FYNNEI. The CDR3 loop reads CASSATGAGNTIYF. In DNA, the CDR3 is TGTGCCAGCAGCGCCACAGGGGCTGGAAACACCATATATTTT.

The chain uses TRBV5-1 and TRBJ1-4, with TRBD1 matching over 9 bases. Germline assignment: CDR1 SGHRS and CDR2 YFSETQ. The V gene end was trimmed by 3 bases and the J gene end by 7 bases; junction bases not matched to a gene: 7. The CDR3 is 15 amino acids. The CDR3 spells CASSYTGGIGEKLFF. In DNA, the CDR3 is TGCGCCAGCAGCTACACAGGGGGCATCGGTGAAAAACTGTTTTTT.

There are a few counts of this clone. A clone one base away is much larger, so this may be a read error. The chain recombines TRBV6-1 with TRBJ1-2, with D uncertain. The CDR3 extends over 14 amino acids. Germline V gene lookup returns CDR1 MNHNS and CDR2 SASEGT. This chain's CDR3 is CAGSEYRSNYGYTF. CDR3 sequence (DNA): TGTGCCGGCAGTGAGTACAGAAGCAACTATGGCTACACCTTC.

This clone was picked up one time. Given a far larger clone just one base away, this is likely a sequencing read error. The rearrangement links TRBV25-1 to TRBJ1-2; 7 bases are a match to TRBD1. The CDR3 length is 14 residues. Germline V gene lookup returns CDR1 MGHDK and CDR2 SYGVNS. In DNA, the CDR3 is TGTGCCAGCAGTGCAGGGACAGACCACTATGGCCACACCTTC. It specifies CASSAGTDHYGHTF.

The rearrangement joins TRBV28 to TRBJ1-3, with D maybe TRBD1 (6 bases). Germline values: CDR1 MDHEN, CDR2 SYDVKM. The CDR3 has 15 residues. The germline V and J ends were trimmed by 5 bases and 8 bases, with 19 bases remaining between them. The CDR3 is CASSPPHRVADTIYF. The CDR3 DNA sequence: TGTGCCAGCAGTCCCCCCCACAGGGTAGCTGACACCATATATTTT.

The rearrangement links TRBV2 to TRBJ2-6, with D unresolved. Germline loops: CDR1 SNHLY, CDR2 FYNNEI. This CDR3 contains 20 residues. Trimming pared 5 bases from V and 0 bases from J, leaving 23 bases between. DNA for the CDR3: TGTGCCAGCAGTTCCACGTTAGGGCAGGTGGGCTACTCTGGGGCCAACGTCCTGACTTTC. It specifies CASSSTLGQVGYSGANVLTF.

This rearrangement joins TRBV6-1 to TRBJ1-2, with D uncertain. From germline, CDR1 is MNHNS and CDR2 SASEGT. V shed 5 bases and J shed 2 bases, with 6 bases lying between them. The CDR3 covers 12 residues. The DNA for the CDR3 is TGTGCCAGCAGTTCTAACAACTATGGCTACACCTTC. Protein product: CASSSNNYGYTF.

The chain recombines TRBV9 with TRBJ1-1; TRBD1 might be the D (6 bases). Trimming removed 5 bases from V and 4 bases from J, with 12 bases in between. The germline gives CDR1 SGDLS, CDR2 YYNGEE. The CDR3 has 13 residues. The CDR3 DNA reads TGTGCCAGCAGTCCAGGGGATGGCACTGAAGCTTTCTTT. This sequence encodes CASSPGDGTEAFF. The entire variable domain, with the rest obtained from reference TRBV9 and TRBJ1-1, is as follows: DSGVTQTPKHLITATGQRVTLRCSPRSGDLSVYWYQQSLDQGLQFLIQYYNGEERAKGNILERFSAQQFPDLHSELNLSSLELGDSALYFCASSPGDGTEAFFGQGTRLTVV.

This clone is deemed medium-sized. The same CDR3 arises from other DNA sequences in this sample as well. The V call is TRBV30, the J call TRBJ2-5; no clear D. The CDR3 is 14 amino acids. V lost 0 bases to trimming and J lost 7 bases, with 15 bases between them. CDR1 and CDR2 from the germline V gene are GTSNPN and SVGIG (reference sequence). The CDR3 DNA follows: TGTGCCTGGAGTGTAATCGGCAACCTTGGGACCCAGTACTTC. It codes for CAWSVIGNLGTQYF.

Worth noting for this clone: It may be a read error: a sequence one base away is much more abundant. Other DNA sequences of this sample code for an identical CDR3. The chain has TRBV2 and TRBJ1-5; the match to TRBD1 covers 7 bases. This CDR3 has 13 residues. CDR1 is SNHLY and CDR2 is FYNNEI in the germline V gene. V was clipped by 6 bases and J by 2 bases; unmatched bases: 1. The CDR3 DNA follows: TGTGCCAGCAGGGGGACAGGCAATCAGCCCCAGCATTTT. It encodes CASRGTGNQPQHF.

The chain has TRBV28 and TRBJ2-5, with 8 bases that match TRBD2. Unmatched junction bases numbered 18, after V lost 4 bases and J lost 2 bases. Germline CDR1 and CDR2: MDHEN and SYDVKM. The CDR3 sequence is 19 residues long. CDR3 sequence reads: CASSSRARSGSCRQETQYF. DNA for the CDR3: TGTGCCAGCAGTTCCCGAGCCCGCAGCGGGAGCTGTCGGCAAGAGACCCAGTACTTC.

The genes are TRBV27 and TRBJ1-5; D is uncertain. Trimming removed 0 bases from V and 1 base from J, with 7 bases in between. The CDR3 runs 15 residues. Germline CDR1 is MNHEY and CDR2 is SMNVEV (reference sequence). The CDR3 loop is CASSLSTVSNQPQHF. In nucleotides, the CDR3 is TGTGCCAGCAGTTTATCGACGGTAAGCAATCAGCCCCAGCATTTT.

This rearrangement joins TRBV5-6 to TRBJ2-4, with TRBD2 matching over 9 bases. The CDR3 is 14 amino acids. J lost 6 bases, V lost 0 bases, and 1 base had no gene match. Germline V gene data show CDR1 as SGHDT and CDR2 as YYEEEE. CDR3 protein: CASSLVRGGNIQYF. For the CDR3, the DNA is TGTGCCAGCAGCTTGGTGCGGGGGGGAAACATTCAGTACTTC.

The chain couples TRBV14 to TRBJ2-7; 12 nucleotides line up with TRBD1. The CDR3 covers 15 residues. V lost 4 bases and J lost 4; bases outside the gene matches: 5. Germline values: CDR1 SGHDN, CDR2 FVKESK. CDR3: CASSRGTGGWYEQYF. In DNA form, the CDR3 reads TGTGCCAGCAGCCGCGGGACAGGGGGCTGGTACGAGCAGTACTTC.

The J gene is TRBJ2-7, the V gene TRBV11-3; perhaps TRBD2 as D (5 bases). Trimming cost V 3 bases and J 2 bases, with 11 bases left between them. Germline V gives CDR1 SGHNT, CDR2 YENEEA. The CDR3 loop spans 14 amino acids. CDR3 sequence: CASSFGRAPYEQYF. The CDR3 DNA is TGTGCCAGCAGCTTTGGGCGGGCCCCCTACGAGCAGTACTTC.

The V and J genes are TRBV4-3 and TRBJ1-4; D uncertain. CDR1 LGHNA and CDR2 YSLEER come from the germline V gene. This CDR3 is built from 14 residues. Trimming shortened V by 3 bases and J by 8 bases, and 13 bases separated the two germline ends. CDR3 sequence (DNA): TGCGCCAGCAGCCACCAATTAAATCACGAAAAACTGTTTTTT. As protein: CASSHQLNHEKLFF.

The V call is TRBV7-8, the J call TRBJ2-1, with TRBD2 matching 9 bases. The V gene end was trimmed by 8 bases and the J gene end by 3 bases; junction bases not matched to a gene: 5. The CDR3 runs to 14 residues. Germline assignment: CDR1 SGHVS and CDR2 FQNEAQ. Written as DNA, the CDR3 is TGTGCCAGCGCGCTAGCGGGAATCTACAATGAGCAGTTCTTC. Protein product: CASALAGIYNEQFF.

The rearrangement links TRBV10-3 to TRBJ2-7; 7 bases line up with TRBD1. The CDR3 consists of 14 residues. Germline CDR1 reads ENHRY; CDR2 reads SYGVKD. V lost 0 bases and J lost 6; bases outside the gene matches: 5. The CDR3, as DNA: TGTGCCATCAGTGAGTCCCGGGACAGCCTCGAGCAGTACTTC. This gives the protein CAISESRDSLEQYF.

As DNA, the CDR3 is TGTGCCAGCATCAGGGACAAGAGCACAGATACGCAGTATTTT. The encoded protein is CASIRDKSTDTQYF. The rearrangement links TRBV6-1 to TRBJ2-3, with D maybe TRBD1 (6 bases). Trimming pared 7 bases from V and 0 bases from J, leaving 11 bases between. This CDR3 region has 14 residues. Germline CDR1 reads MNHNS; CDR2 reads SASEGT.

As for this clone: A much bigger clone sits one base away, suggesting this may be a read error. Other DNA variants within this sample encode the same CDR3. The V call is TRBV7-3, the J call TRBJ2-7, with 11 nucleotides matching TRBD2. In germline, CDR1 is SGHTA, CDR2 FQGTGA. Unmatched junction bases numbered 12, after V lost 3 bases and J lost 2 bases. The CDR3 sequence is 18 residues long. The chain's CDR3 is CASSLTSSGRSSPYEQYF. CDR3 bases: TGTGCCAGCAGCTTGACCTCTAGCGGGAGGAGTAGCCCCTACGAGCAGTACTTC. The variable domain in full, completed from reference TRBV7-3 and TRBJ2-7, reads GAGVSQTPSNKVTEKGKYVELRCDPISGHTALYWYRQSLGQGPEFLIYFQGTGAADDSGLPNDRFFAVRPEGSVSTLKIQRTERGDSAVYLCASSLTSSGRSSPYEQYFGPGTRLTVT.